This T cell receptor (beta chain) was identified during a study of blood T cell repertoires in COVID-19. V lost 4 bases and J lost 3, with 10 bases in between. Germline lookup yields CDR1 SGDLS and CDR2 YYNGEE. This CDR3 region has 13 residues. Source study methods: Quantification of nucleated cells was approximated via reference gene primer amplification. Measured with immunoSEQ multiplex PCR; TCRdb has only the in-frame clones, and not every one. V and J calls and clone size are as listed in that table; D and trimming were resolved from the DNA. The table lists about 200,000 clones, nearly 90% of them singletons, with 6.2% in the top ten.

The receptor was derived from a middle-aged woman who had recovered from COVID-19. Sequencing was performed on peripheral blood. The rearrangement joins TRBV9 to TRBJ2-5, with D perhaps TRBD2 (5 bases). CDR3 coding DNA: TGTGCCAGCAGCTCGAGGGCTGAAGAGACCCAGTACTTC. Translation: CASSSRAEETQYF.